The 14 T cell receptor beta chains presented below share a single source sample, sequenced in a study of molecular identifiers for immune sequencing clone quantification. TCRdb reanalysed the PCR reads using MiXCR and keeps one entry per CDR3 protein. The sample lists roughly 300,000 distinct CDR3 sequences, roughly 23% seen once, with 0.65% to 0.95% in the top ten. The sample taken for sequencing was naive CD8+ T cells from blood, with Jurkat cell RNA spiked in. The sample's subset: FACS-sorted CD8+CD4-CCR7+CD45RA+ naive T cells. The origin of the receptors is a human donor in good health. Some libraries in this study had Jurkat cell RNA spiked in.

This chain connects TRBV11-2 to TRBJ2-7; tentatively, D is TRBD1 or TRBD2 (6 bases each). Germline V CDR1 and CDR2: SGHAT, FQNNGV. This CDR3 spans 14 amino acids. Trimming pared 7 bases from V and 5 bases from J, leaving 18 bases between. In DNA form, the CDR3 reads TGTGCCAGCACCCTGGTGGGGGGCAGTGACGAGCAGTACTTC. Its protein is CASTLVGGSDEQYF.

This clonotype was detected ten times or more. The chain couples TRBV4-3 to TRBJ2-1, with 10 bases lining up with TRBD2. Germline assignment: CDR1 LGHNA and CDR2 YSLEER. The trim removed 3 bases at V and 8 bases at J, leaving 10 bases unmatched. There are 16 residues in the CDR3. The CDR3 sequence: CASSQAGTSVLYEQFF. The CDR3 nucleotides read TGCGCCAGCAGCCAGGCCGGGACTAGCGTTCTCTATGAGCAGTTCTTC.

Notes on this clonotype: Possible read error: a much larger clone is one base away. J is TRBJ2-3 and V is TRBV7-9; 13 bases match TRBD2. Germline CDR1 SEHNR, CDR2 FQNEAQ (reference sequence). This CDR3 is built from 19 residues. The CDR3, as DNA: TGTGCCAGCAGCTTAGCCCAAGGGACCGGGACTAGCGGGACAGCTACGCAGTATTTT. It specifies CASSLAQGTGTSGTATQYF.

This clonotype was observed at least ten times. This chain links TRBV29-1 with TRBJ2-3; D gene ambiguous. The germline gives CDR1 SQVTM, CDR2 ANQGSEA. V was shortened by 8 bases and J by 2 bases, with 11 bases between the two germline ends. This CDR3 contains 12 residues. CDR3 region: CSMYSVTDTQYF. The CDR3 DNA reads as TGCAGCATGTATTCCGTCACAGATACGCAGTATTTT.

This clonotype was seen at least ten times. This chain connects TRBV6-5 to TRBJ2-2; TRBD2 is a possible D gene (5 bases). Germline V gene data show CDR1 as MNHEY and CDR2 as SVGAGI. The V end was cut by 6 bases, the J end by 2 bases, with 10 bases between. The CDR3 length is 14 residues. CDR3 bases: TGTGCCAGCAGACCATGGACTAACACCGGGGAGCTGTTTTTT. It translates to CASRPWTNTGELFF.

This clonotype has ten or more counts. This chain uses TRBV10-3 with TRBJ1-2; no definite D call. The CDR3 consists of 15 residues. V was clipped by 4 bases and J by 4 bases, with 16 bases between them. CDR1 ENHRY and CDR2 SYGVKD come from the germline V gene. CDR3 region: CAISAESKLPYGYTF. In nucleotides, the CDR3 is TGTGCCATCAGTGCAGAATCCAAACTCCCCTATGGCTACACCTTC.

This clonotype was seen ten or more times. The V call is TRBV5-6, the J call TRBJ2-7, with D perhaps TRBD2 (6 bases). From germline, CDR1 is SGHDT and CDR2 YYEEEE. This CDR3 is built from 13 residues. Between the trimmed V and J ends, which lost 6 bases and 6 bases, there was a span of 16 bases. The CDR3: CASTDVEGGEQYF. The DNA for the CDR3 is TGTGCCAGCACCGATGTGGAGGGCGGCGAGCAGTACTTC.

This clonotype has only a few counts. The chain employs TRBV19 and TRBJ1-5; D is unresolved. The germline gives CDR1 LNHDA, CDR2 SQIVND (reference sequence). This CDR3 is 13 amino acids long. Trimming shortened V by 8 bases and J by 5 bases, and 13 bases separated the two germline ends. Written as DNA, the CDR3 is TGTGCCAGTGAAGCGTGGGCGGATCAGCCCCAGCATTTT. It encodes CASEAWADQPQHF.

The sample holds a few counts of this clonotype. The chain is built from TRBV28 and TRBJ2-7, with D possibly TRBD2 on 6 matching bases. The CDR3 is 16 amino acids. The V gene lost 5 bases and the J gene lost 2 bases, with 19 bases spanning the gap. CDR1 is MDHEN and CDR2 is SYDVKM in the germline V gene. CDR3 sequence (DNA): TGTGCCAGCAGTCCGTCCATTGGGGGGTTCACCTACGAGCAGTACTTC. Translating it yields CASSPSIGGFTYEQYF. Complete variable domain (other parts from reference TRBV28 and TRBJ2-7): DVKVTQSSRYLVKRTGEKVFLECVQDMDHENMFWYRQDPGLGLRLIYFSYDVKMKEKGDIPEGYSVSREKKERFSLILESASTNQTSMYLCASSPSIGGFTYEQYFGPGTRLTVT.

CDR3 amino acids: CASSPGTSGTREQYF. The CDR3 bases are TGTGCCAGCAGCCCGGGGACTAGCGGGACGCGAGAGCAGTACTTC. The chain links TRBV27 to TRBJ2-7, with TRBD2 matching 13 bases. The V segment lost 6 bases and the J segment 7 bases; nucleotides outside the gene matches: 9. In germline, CDR1 is MNHEY, CDR2 SMNVEV (reference sequence). This CDR3 is built from 15 residues.

The V gene is TRBV28, the J gene TRBJ2-7; D is uncertain. Germline CDR1 reads MDHEN; CDR2 reads SYDVKM. The germline V and J ends were trimmed by 5 bases and 2 bases, with 13 bases remaining between them. The CDR3 has 14 amino acids. In nucleotides, the CDR3 is TGTGCCAGCAGTGTTAGATCGCAGACCTACGAGCAGTACTTC. This sequence encodes CASSVRSQTYEQYF.

This clonotype has a count of ten or more. The chain joins TRBV12-3 or TRBV12-4 to TRBJ1-1; D gene unclear. The length of the CDR3 is 13 residues. V was cut by 6 bases and J by 7 bases, with 15 bases left in between. The CDR3: CASRNGAADEAFF. CDR3 nucleotides: TGTGCCAGCAGAAATGGAGCTGCGGATGAAGCTTTCTTT.

The chain has TRBV7-9 and TRBJ2-7, with 7 bases identical to TRBD2. Germline CDR1 SEHNR, CDR2 FQNEAQ (reference sequence). With 5 bases clipped from V and 3 bases from J, the junction kept 7 bases outside the gene matches. The CDR3 extends over 14 amino acids. The CDR3 DNA is TGTGCCAGCAGCACCGGAGGGGACTACTACGAGCAGTACTTC. Translated: CASSTGGDYYEQYF.

This clonotype appeared many times. The chain links TRBV2 to TRBJ2-3, with TRBD1 matching over 8 bases. The CDR3 runs to 15 residues. Unmatched junction bases numbered 6, after V lost 5 bases and J lost 2 bases. In germline, CDR1 is SNHLY, CDR2 FYNNEI. CDR3 nucleotide sequence: TGTGCCAGCAGTCCCGGACAGGGCCTCACAGATACGCAGTATTTT. As protein: CASSPGQGLTDTQYF. Variable domain in full (rest from reference TRBV2 and TRBJ2-3): EPEVTQTPSHQVTQMGQEVILRCVPISNHLYFYWYRQILGQKVEFLVSFYNNEISEKSEIFDDQFSVERPDGSNFTLKIRSTKLEDSAMYFCASSPGQGLTDTQYFGPGTRLTVL.